The 29 T cell receptor beta chains given below trace back to one sample, sequenced in a study of T cell changes during pregnancy in multiple sclerosis. Sequencing used immunoSEQ multiplex PCR; TCRdb keeps in-frame clones, though not all of them. Found here are tens of thousands of clones, around 90% of them singletons; the top ten hold 3.5%. Sequencing was performed on PBMCs, taken in the first trimester of pregnancy. The receptors shown here come from a female donor in good health, serving as a control in a pregnancy study. Some clones in this sample may be carry-over from other donors' samples.

The rearrangement uses TRBV7-2 and TRBJ2-1; D ambiguous. The germline gives CDR1 SGHTA, CDR2 FQGNSA. The V gene lost 1 base and the J gene lost 0 bases, with 4 bases spanning the gap. The CDR3 extends over 14 amino acids. CDR3 DNA: TGTGCCAGCAGCTTAGAGAGCTCCTACAATGAGCAGTTCTTC. This gives the protein CASSLESSYNEQFF.

The CDR3 nucleotides are TGTGCCACCTCCCGGCGGGGGGTGTCTAATGAAAAACTGTTTTTT. Translation gives CATSRRGVSNEKLFF. The gene calls are TRBV15 and TRBJ1-4, with D maybe TRBD1 (5 bases). The V end lost 8 bases, the J end lost 3 bases, and 16 bases lay between the germline ends. CDR1 and CDR2 from the germline V gene are LNHNV and YYDKDF (reference sequence). This CDR3 spans 15 amino acids.

This chain uses TRBV29-1 with TRBJ2-4, with D unclear. Germline V lookup: CDR1 SQVTM, CDR2 ANQGSEA. V dropped 3 bases and J dropped 0 bases, with 9 bases sitting between them. CDR3 length equals 14 residues. The CDR3 loop reads CSVDRLVAKNIQYF. CDR3 DNA sequence: TGCAGCGTTGACCGGTTAGTAGCCAAAAACATTCAGTACTTC.

The chain links TRBV2 to TRBJ2-3; 7 nucleotides align to TRBD2. The junction had 13 bases not matched to a gene; V was cut back by 2 bases and J by 5 bases. Germline loops: CDR1 SNHLY, CDR2 FYNNEI. CDR3 length: 17 amino acids. The CDR3 loop is CASSEISGTTEVDTQYF. The DNA of the CDR3 is TGTGCCAGCAGTGAAATTTCGGGGACTACCGAGGTAGATACGCAGTATTTT.

The table lists this clone with a count of one. The genes are TRBV30 and TRBJ2-3, with D tentatively TRBD1 (7 bases). This CDR3 comprises 14 residues. From germline, CDR1 is GTSNPN and CDR2 SVGIG (reference sequence). V was clipped by 4 bases and J by 3 bases, with 14 bases between them. In DNA, the CDR3 is TGTGCCTGGACTGACTCAGGGGGGACAGATACGCAGTATTTT. It specifies CAWTDSGGTDTQYF.

The chain couples TRBV2 to TRBJ1-3; D is possibly TRBD1 (6 bases). Germline-derived CDR1 and CDR2 are SNHLY and FYNNEI. V lost 7 bases and J 1 base, leaving 11 bases between the germline ends. The CDR3 has 14 amino acids. Here the CDR3 DNA reads TGTGCCAGCAAAGACAGGTCTTCTGGAAACACCATATATTTT. Residues: CASKDRSSGNTIYF.

This chain connects TRBV4-2 to TRBJ2-5; a possible D gene is TRBD2 (5 bases). This CDR3 has 16 residues. Germline CDR1 is LGHNA and CDR2 is YNFKEQ. V shed 0 bases and J shed 2 bases, with 13 bases lying between them. CDR3 protein: CASSQDIGRVQETQYF. CDR3 sequence (DNA): TGTGCCAGCAGCCAAGATATCGGGCGGGTGCAAGAGACCCAGTACTTC.

The chain carries TRBV13 and TRBJ2-4; a weak D match, TRBD2 (6 bases). Germline V gene lookup returns CDR1 PRHDT and CDR2 FYEKMQ (reference sequence). V was cut by 5 bases and J by 5 bases, with 19 bases left in between. The CDR3 consists of 16 residues. The CDR3: CASSPLWGVAENIQYF. The CDR3 bases are TGTGCCAGCAGCCCATTGTGGGGGGTGGCAGAAAACATTCAGTACTTC.

V usage is TRBV4-1 and J usage is TRBJ2-5; 7 bases align to TRBD1. This CDR3 comprises 17 residues. V lost 4 bases, J lost 4 bases, and 15 bases stayed unmatched. Germline V gene sequence: CDR1 MGHRA, CDR2 YSYEKL. The CDR3 DNA reads as TGCGCCAGCAGCCCGCGCGAACGACAGGGTGTATCAGAGACCCAGTACTTC. Its translation: CASSPRERQGVSETQYF.

The rearrangement uses TRBV5-1 and TRBJ2-3; D is perhaps TRBD2 (6 bases). Per germline, CDR1 SGHRS and CDR2 YFSETQ. V shed 3 bases and J shed 2 bases, with 16 bases lying between them. The CDR3 runs 16 residues. CDR3 DNA: TGCGCCAGCAGCTCGACAGCATCGGGGGTCACAGATACGCAGTATTTT. Protein: CASSSTASGVTDTQYF.

The rearrangement links TRBV27 to TRBJ2-7; 10 positions match TRBD2. Unmatched junction bases numbered 2, after V lost 6 bases and J lost 0 bases. Germline-derived CDR1 and CDR2 are MNHEY and SMNVEV (reference sequence). The length of the CDR3 is 14 residues. The CDR3 here is CASRPSGGSYEQYF. The CDR3 DNA is TGTGCCAGCAGGCCTAGCGGGGGCTCCTACGAGCAGTACTTC.

The chain links TRBV4-2 to TRBJ2-7; TRBD2 is a possible D gene (6 bases). The germline CDR1 and CDR2 sequences are LGHNA and YNFKEQ. This CDR3 comprises 15 residues. V lost 3 bases and J 2 bases, leaving 14 bases between the germline ends. The CDR3 spells CASSQTSAGAYEQYF. CDR3 in DNA: TGTGCCAGCAGCCAGACTAGTGCCGGGGCCTACGAGCAGTACTTC.

This clone was recorded only once. The DNA of the CDR3 is TGTGCCAGCAGATCGACAGGCTCTGGAAACACCATATATTTT. Encoded protein: CASRSTGSGNTIYF. The V gene is TRBV7-2, the J gene TRBJ1-3; D may be TRBD1 (6 bases). The V gene lost 6 bases and the J gene lost 0 bases, with 9 bases spanning the gap. The germline CDR1 and CDR2 sequences are SGHTA and FQGNSA. The CDR3 has 14 residues.

The J gene is TRBJ2-1, the V gene TRBV7-3; possibly TRBD2 for D (5 bases). Germline lookup yields CDR1 SGHTA and CDR2 FQGTGA. Deletions cut 1 base from V and 2 bases from J, with 9 bases between. This CDR3 is 15 amino acids long. In nucleotides, the CDR3 is TGTGCCAGCAGCTTAAGGACGGGAACCTACAATGAGCAGTTCTTC. Protein: CASSLRTGTYNEQFF. Together with reference TRBV7-3 and TRBJ2-1, the CDR3 gives the full variable domain: GAGVSQTPSNKVTEKGKYVELRCDPISGHTALYWYRQSLGQGPEFLIYFQGTGAADDSGLPNDRFFAVRPEGSVSTLKIQRTERGDSAVYLCASSLRTGTYNEQFFGPGTRLTVL.

The chain carries TRBV5-1 and TRBJ1-2; 7 nucleotides line up with TRBD1. V lost 5 bases, J lost 7 bases, and 17 bases stayed unmatched. CDR1 is SGHRS and CDR2 is YFSETQ in the germline V gene. CDR3 length: 16 residues. The CDR3 DNA sequence: TGCGCCAGCAGGGGCCCACAGGGGAGAAACGGTCGTGGCTACACCTTC. This gives the protein CASRGPQGRNGRGYTF.

The chain recombines TRBV29-1 with TRBJ1-1; 9 bases map to TRBD1. Per the germline V gene, CDR1 is SQVTM and CDR2 is ANQGSEA. V shed 6 bases and J 6 bases; nucleotides not matched to a gene: 11. This CDR3 is 14 amino acids long. The CDR3 protein is CSVYPGQGRPEAFF. The CDR3 nucleotides read TGCAGCGTGTATCCGGGACAGGGAAGACCTGAAGCTTTCTTT.

The J gene is TRBJ2-3, the V gene TRBV6-5; 8 nucleotides match TRBD1. This CDR3 is built from 14 residues. Germline V gene sequence: CDR1 MNHEY, CDR2 SVGAGI. V was clipped by 4 bases and J by 5 bases; unmatched bases: 5. In DNA form, the CDR3 reads TGTGCCAGCAGTTCAGGACAGGGTGTAGATACGCAGTATTTT. This encodes CASSSGQGVDTQYF.

This clone appeared a single time. One end of the junction fails to match germline, which may point to a read error. The CDR3 sequence: CASSSGLSRDF. For the CDR3, the DNA is TGTGCCAGCAGCTCTGGCCTATCGAGGGACTTC. The chain is built from TRBV5-6 and TRBJ2-7; TRBD2 is a possible D gene (5 bases). This CDR3 comprises 11 residues. Looked up from germline, CDR1 is SGHDT and CDR2 is YYEEEE.

The chain uses TRBV7-6 and TRBJ1-1; no clear D. Trimming stripped 1 base from V and 7 bases from J, with 7 bases between. The germline CDR1 and CDR2 sequences are SGHVS and FNYEAQ. This CDR3 is 12 amino acids long. The CDR3 region is CASSLGGDEAFF. CDR3 sequence (DNA): TGTGCCAGCAGCTTAGGAGGCGATGAAGCTTTCTTT.

This clone was picked up one time. The chain has TRBV7-9 and TRBJ1-3, with D possibly matching TRBD1 (5 bases). Germline V gene lookup returns CDR1 SEHNR and CDR2 FQNEAQ (reference sequence). The V and J ends lost 5 bases and 10 bases respectively, with 18 bases between them. The CDR3 is made up of 14 amino acids. CDR3 nucleotide sequence: TGTGCCAGCAGCGAAGTGGACCGGGGGAAAACCATATATTTT. Its translation: CASSEVDRGKTIYF.

The chain is built from TRBV5-4 and TRBJ1-1; the D is unclear. The CDR3 has 12 amino acids. The V gene's germline CDR1 is SGHNT and CDR2 YYREEE (reference sequence). The germline V and J ends were trimmed by 10 bases and 0 bases, with 10 bases remaining between them. The CDR3 DNA is TGTGCCCGTGTAGCCATGAACACTGAAGCTTTCTTT. Encoded protein: CARVAMNTEAFF.

This clone occurred a few times. The J gene is TRBJ1-5, the V gene TRBV28; TRBD1 matches at 8 bases. Trimming took 5 bases from V and 7 from J; bases not matched to a gene: 10. The CDR3 covers 15 residues. CDR1 and CDR2 (germline): MDHEN, SYDVKM. The DNA of the CDR3 is TGTGCCAGCAGTGAGAGGGACAGGCTGGGACAGCCCCAGCATTTT. Its translation: CASSERDRLGQPQHF.

The chain links TRBV2 to TRBJ2-3; possible D gene TRBD2, 5 bases. V lost 10 bases and J 2 bases, leaving 13 bases between the germline ends. This CDR3 is 13 amino acids long. From germline, CDR1 is SNHLY and CDR2 FYNNEI. CDR3 sequence: CATRGGATDTQYF. The CDR3 region has the DNA TGTGCCACACGGGGTGGCGCCACAGATACGCAGTATTTT.

V gene TRBV6-4 combines with J gene TRBJ2-3; no definite D call. Germline loops: CDR1 MRHNA, CDR2 SNTAGT. The CDR3 consists of 14 residues. V was trimmed by 2 bases and J by 4 bases, leaving 10 bases between them. CDR3 protein: CASSDGQESDTQYF. DNA for the CDR3: TGTGCCAGCAGTGACGGGCAGGAATCAGATACGCAGTATTTT.

The V gene is TRBV10-3, the J gene TRBJ1-1, with D unresolved. V was clipped by 0 bases and J by 0 bases, with 17 bases between them. CDR3 length: 18 residues. CDR1 and CDR2 (germline): ENHRY, SYGVKD. In DNA form, the CDR3 reads TGTGCCATCAGTGAGTCCACGCTCACCCTCGGGATGAACACTGAAGCTTTCTTT. As protein: CAISESTLTLGMNTEAFF.

V is TRBV20-1 and J is TRBJ1-2, with D tentatively TRBD1 (6 bases). Germline CDR1 is DFQATT and CDR2 is SNEGSKA (reference sequence). V gave up 3 bases and J gave up 7 bases, with 9 bases separating them. This CDR3 contains 11 residues. DNA of the CDR3: TGCAGTGCTAGGGACAGCCCTGGCTACACCTTC. Its protein product is CSARDSPGYTF.

The chain combines TRBV5-6 with TRBJ1-2; tentatively, D is TRBD1 (6 bases). V was clipped by 7 bases and J by 8 bases, with 18 bases between them. CDR3 length: 13 residues. Per the germline V gene, CDR1 is SGHDT and CDR2 is YYEEEE. The CDR3 sequence is CASSQAGEVGYTF. The CDR3 DNA is TGTGCCAGCTCACAGGCAGGGGAAGTGGGCTACACCTTC.

The J gene is TRBJ2-4, the V gene TRBV6-4; D is undetermined. Germline V gene sequence: CDR1 MRHNA, CDR2 SNTAGT. Trimming removed 6 bases from V and 6 bases from J, with 15 bases in between. There are 14 residues in the CDR3. CDR3 amino acids: CASRQEPSGNIQYF. CDR3 DNA sequence: TGTGCCAGCAGACAAGAGCCTAGTGGAAACATTCAGTACTTC.

The V and J genes are TRBV6-1 and TRBJ1-2; possibly TRBD1 for D (5 bases). This CDR3 is built from 14 residues. Per germline, CDR1 MNHNS and CDR2 SASEGT. The V end was cut by 4 bases, the J end by 4 bases, with 13 bases between. The CDR3 DNA sequence: TGTGCCAGCAGTGTTGCGGGACCCTCCTATGGCTACACCTTC. Translating it yields CASSVAGPSYGYTF.